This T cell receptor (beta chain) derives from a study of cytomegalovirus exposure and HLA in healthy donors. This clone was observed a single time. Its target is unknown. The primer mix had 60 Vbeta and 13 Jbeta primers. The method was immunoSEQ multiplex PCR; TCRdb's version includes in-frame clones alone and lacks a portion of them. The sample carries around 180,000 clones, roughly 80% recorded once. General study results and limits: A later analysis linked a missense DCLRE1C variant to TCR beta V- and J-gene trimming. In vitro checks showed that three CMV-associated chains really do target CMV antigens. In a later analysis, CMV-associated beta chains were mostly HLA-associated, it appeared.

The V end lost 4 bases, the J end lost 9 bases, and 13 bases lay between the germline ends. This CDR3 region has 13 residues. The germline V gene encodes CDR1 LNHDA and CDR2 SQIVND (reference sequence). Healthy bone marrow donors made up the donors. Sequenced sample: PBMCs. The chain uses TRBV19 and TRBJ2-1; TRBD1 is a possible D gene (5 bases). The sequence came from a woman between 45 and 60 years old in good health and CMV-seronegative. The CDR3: CASSTAQGGEQFF. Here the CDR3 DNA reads TGTGCCAGTAGTACCGCCCAGGGCGGTGAGCAGTTCTTC.